Given below is one T cell receptor beta chain in context. What it recognizes is unknown. The sample belongs to a study of T-cell memory formation after mild COVID-19. TCRdb processed the 5' RACE reads anew with MiXCR; each CDR3 protein has one entry. This sample carries 350,000 to 500,000 distinct CDR3 sequences, around 18% of them seen once, and the ten largest clones take approximately 8.1%. Study-wide points: Cross-reactive memory seemingly joined, as some responding clones were found in pre-infection memory. Clones that contracted from day 15 to 85 had balanced CD4/CD8; later expanders were CD4+ biased.

The germline V gene encodes CDR1 MNHEY and CDR2 SMNVEV (reference sequence). The V gene lost 3 bases and the J gene lost 5 bases, with 5 bases spanning the gap. This CDR3 contains 11 residues. Sequencing was carried out using PBMCs or a T cell subset sorted from them (not recorded which). The sequence derives from an adult woman who had mild COVID-19 (a few samples of this study predate the infection). Cell type and time point are not known. The rearrangement joins TRBV27 to TRBJ2-7; D gene uncertain. The CDR3 sequence is CASSFRDEQYF. As DNA, the CDR3 is TGTGCCAGCAGTTTTCGCGACGAGCAGTACTTC.